One sample yielded the 15 T cell receptor beta chains listed below, sequenced in a study of monozygotic twins with inflammatory bowel disease. TCRdb reprocessed the 5' RACE reads and keeps a single row for each CDR3 protein, giving no DNA. The table lists roughly 150,000 distinct CDR3 sequences. Source material: blood. Receptors originate from a human donor with ulcerative colitis or Crohn's disease, or a healthy co-twin of an affected twin (not recorded which).

This rearrangement joins TRBV7-3 to TRBJ2-1; with no DNA, the TCRdb D assignment of TRBD2 cannot be verified. This CDR3 has 15 amino acids. The V gene's germline CDR1 is SGHTA and CDR2 FQGTGA. The CDR3 sequence: CASSLGGFLGNEQFF.

V usage is TRBV6-1 and J usage is TRBJ1-3; TCRdb lists TRBD1, though no DNA is available to test this call. The CDR3 covers 15 residues. Germline values: CDR1 MNHNS, CDR2 SASEGT. The CDR3 reads CASRWDRNSGNTIYF.

This chain joins TRBV20-1 and TRBJ1-2; TCRdb proposes TRBD1, but this gene call is untestable without DNA. CDR3 size: 14 residues. Germline values: CDR1 DFQATT, CDR2 SNEGSKA (reference sequence). The chain's CDR3 is CSAQTGRSDYGYTF.

The rearrangement joins TRBV5-1 to TRBJ2-6; absent DNA, TCRdb's TRBD1 call cannot be checked. The CDR3 spans 19 residues. The germline V gene has CDR1 SGHRS and CDR2 YFSETQ. CDR3 sequence: CASSLAGGQRLTGANVLTF.

The gene calls are TRBV5-4 and TRBJ2-2; TCRdb indicates TRBD1, and absent DNA this call remains unverified. This CDR3 is built from 16 residues. Germline V CDR1 and CDR2: SGHNT, YYREEE (reference sequence). The chain's CDR3 is CASSLPGQLNTGELFF.

The J gene is TRBJ1-2, the V gene TRBV5-1. This CDR3 region has 13 residues. Germline V gene data show CDR1 as SGHRS and CDR2 as YFSETQ. The CDR3: CASSSPRQGGYTF.

The V gene is TRBV6-2 or TRBV6-3, the J gene TRBJ2-5; TCRdb lists TRBD2, though no DNA is available to test this call. The CDR3 is 17 residues long. CDR1 and CDR2 (germline): MNHEY, SVGEGT. The CDR3 loop reads CASSPLASGTYQETQYF.

The chain employs TRBV5-1 and TRBJ1-1. Germline-derived CDR1 and CDR2 are SGHRS and YFSETQ. The CDR3 extends over 15 amino acids. The CDR3 reads CASSIIGLEVTEAFF.

The V call is TRBV7-2, the J call TRBJ2-1; the D gene TCRdb calls, TRBD2, cannot be checked with no DNA. In germline, CDR1 is SGHTA, CDR2 FQGNSA. CDR3 size: 16 residues. The CDR3 sequence is CASTSGRKSGYNEQFF.

The V gene is TRBV5-1, the J gene TRBJ1-2. CDR1 is SGHRS, CDR2 YFSETQ, per germline. CDR3 length: 16 amino acids. The CDR3 reads CASSPWNKVGNYGYTF. Drawing the rest from reference TRBV5-1 and TRBJ1-2, the complete variable domain is KAGVTQTPRYLIKTRGQQVTLSCSPISGHRSVSWYQQTPGQGLQFLFEYFSETQRNKGNFPGRFSGRQFSNSRSEMNVSTLELGDSALYLCASSPWNKVGNYGYTFGSGTRLTVV.

The chain recombines TRBV5-6 with TRBJ1-2; no DNA is available, so the TRBD1 call from TCRdb remains unchecked. This CDR3 region has 13 residues. Germline V gives CDR1 SGHDT, CDR2 YYEEEE. The CDR3 sequence: CAGSPTGVYGYTF.

The chain employs TRBV7-9 and TRBJ1-1. The CDR3 contains 13 residues. Germline CDR1 is SEHNR and CDR2 is FQNEAQ (reference sequence). The CDR3 loop reads CASTPRERTEAFF. The full variable domain, with the rest looked up from reference TRBV7-9 and TRBJ1-1, is DTGVSQNPRHKITKRGQNVTFRCDPISEHNRLYWYRQTLGQGPEFLTYFQNEAQLEKSRLLSDRFSAERPKGSFSTLEIQRTEQGDSAMYLCASTPRERTEAFFGQGTRLTVV.

The rearrangement links TRBV6-4 to TRBJ2-2; TCRdb gives TRBD2 as the D gene, but with no DNA this cannot be confirmed. The germline V gene has CDR1 MRHNA and CDR2 SNTAGT. There are 17 residues in the CDR3. CDR3 sequence: CASSPLGGLPSTGELFF.

The chain joins TRBV5-1 to TRBJ2-7. This CDR3 has 14 residues. Germline loops: CDR1 SGHRS, CDR2 YFSETQ. CDR3 amino acids: CASSLGLDSYEQYF.

V and J are TRBV30 and TRBJ1-5. CDR3 size: 14 residues. The germline V gene encodes CDR1 GTSNPN and CDR2 SVGIG (reference sequence). CDR3: CAWSMRSGNQPQHF.